These 9 T cell receptor beta chains share one sample of origin, sequenced in a study of T cell responses to AZD1222 COVID-19 vaccine. Sequencing was performed with immunoSEQ multiplex PCR; in TCRdb, only in-frame clones are kept and a portion is missing. Of around 180,000 clones listed, under 95% are singletons. Material: peripheral blood, obtained 28 days after the second AZD1222 dose. These receptors came from an adult who received the AZD1222 COVID-19 vaccine.

The gene calls are TRBV19 and TRBJ2-2; D unresolved. This CDR3 comprises 16 residues. Germline V gene data show CDR1 as LNHDA and CDR2 as SQIVND (reference sequence). The V and J ends lost 3 bases and 2 bases respectively, with 13 bases between them. The CDR3 nucleotides are TGTGCCAGTAGTATCAATCGCATCAGAAACACCGGGGAGCTGTTTTTT. It is translated as CASSINRIRNTGELFF.

Comments on this clone: This sample includes further DNA sequences coding for the same CDR3. J is TRBJ1-1 and V is TRBV29-1, with TRBD1 matching 8 bases. V lost 7 bases and J lost 2; bases outside the gene matches: 3. The germline V gene encodes CDR1 SQVTM and CDR2 ANQGSEA. The length of the CDR3 is 12 residues. The CDR3 bases are TGCAGCGCCGGACAGGGTAACACTGAAGCTTTCTTT. Translated, it gives CSAGQGNTEAFF.

This clone was recorded only once. The gene calls are TRBV19 and TRBJ1-1; D is undetermined. V was clipped by 2 bases and J by 1 base, with 20 bases between them. CDR3 size: 18 residues. The germline V gene has CDR1 LNHDA and CDR2 SQIVND (reference sequence). CDR3 coding DNA: TGTGCCAGTAGTATAACCGTGTTTTGGCCAGGTAGGAACACTGAAGCTTTCTTT. Its protein is CASSITVFWPGRNTEAFF.

This clone was counted a single time. V is TRBV7-6 and J is TRBJ2-1; 10 bases are a match to TRBD2. Germline loops: CDR1 SGHVS, CDR2 FNYEAQ. This CDR3 contains 15 residues. The junction had 7 bases not matched to a gene; V was cut back by 1 base and J by 10 bases. Written as DNA, the CDR3 is TGTGCCAGCAGCTTAGAGGTCCTAGCGGGAGTCGAGCAGTTCTTC. Its translation is CASSLEVLAGVEQFF.

This rearrangement joins TRBV7-2 to TRBJ1-6; TRBD1 might be the D (6 bases). With 2 bases removed from V and 6 bases from J, the gap between germline ends came to 8 bases. This CDR3 region has 14 residues. Germline CDR1 SGHTA, CDR2 FQGNSA. In DNA, the CDR3 is TGTGCCAGCAGCTTAAACAGGGTTAATTCACCCCTCCACTTT. Translating gives CASSLNRVNSPLHF.

V gene TRBV5-1 combines with J gene TRBJ2-7; tentatively, D is TRBD1 or TRBD2 (5 bases each). V was cut by 0 bases and J by 6 bases, with 16 bases left in between. This CDR3 comprises 15 residues. The germline V gene encodes CDR1 SGHRS and CDR2 YFSETQ. The CDR3 spells CASSLDAGTQGEQYF. CDR3 sequence (DNA): TGCGCCAGCAGCTTGGATGCTGGGACCCAGGGCGAGCAGTACTTC.

This rearrangement joins TRBV2 to TRBJ1-1; D is unresolved. The CDR3 extends over 11 amino acids. V lost 4 bases and J lost 5, with 5 bases in between. The germline CDR1 and CDR2 sequences are SNHLY and FYNNEI. CDR3: CASSVGTEAFF. DNA for the CDR3: TGTGCCAGCAGTGTGGGGACTGAAGCTTTCTTT.

V gene TRBV9 combines with J gene TRBJ2-3; 12 bases fit TRBD2. The CDR3 spans 17 residues. The J segment lost 4 bases and the V segment lost 5 bases, leaving 11 bases of the junction unmatched. Germline-derived CDR1 and CDR2 are SGDLS and YYNGEE. The CDR3 is CASSERLAGVGADTQYF. In DNA, the CDR3 is TGTGCCAGCAGTGAACGACTAGCGGGAGTAGGGGCAGATACGCAGTATTTT. Drawing the rest from reference TRBV9 and TRBJ2-3, the complete variable domain is DSGVTQTPKHLITATGQRVTLRCSPRSGDLSVYWYQQSLDQGLQFLIQYYNGEERAKGNILERFSAQQFPDLHSELNLSSLELGDSALYFCASSERLAGVGADTQYFGPGTRLTVL.

The rearrangement uses TRBV6-2 or TRBV6-3 and TRBJ1-4; 7 bases agree with TRBD1. Looked up from germline, CDR1 is MNHEY and CDR2 is SVGEGT. With 6 bases clipped from V and 8 bases from J, the junction kept 9 bases outside the gene matches. The CDR3 sequence is 14 residues long. The CDR3 sequence is CASSRDSDFEKLFF. The CDR3 DNA sequence: TGTGCCAGCAGCCGGGACAGTGATTTCGAAAAACTGTTTTTT.